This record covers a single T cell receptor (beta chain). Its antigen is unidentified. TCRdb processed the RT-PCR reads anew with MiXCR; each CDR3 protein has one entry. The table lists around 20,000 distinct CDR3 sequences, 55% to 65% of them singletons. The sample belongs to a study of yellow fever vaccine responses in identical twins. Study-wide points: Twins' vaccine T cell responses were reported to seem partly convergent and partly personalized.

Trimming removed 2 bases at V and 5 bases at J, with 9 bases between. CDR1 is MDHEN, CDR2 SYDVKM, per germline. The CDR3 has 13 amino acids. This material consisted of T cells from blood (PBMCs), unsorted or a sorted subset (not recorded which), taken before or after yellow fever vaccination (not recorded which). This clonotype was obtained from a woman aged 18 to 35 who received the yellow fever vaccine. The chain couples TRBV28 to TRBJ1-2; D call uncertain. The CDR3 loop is CASSLNQKYGYTF. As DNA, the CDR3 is TGTGCCAGCAGTTTAAACCAGAAGTATGGCTACACCTTC.